Each of the 5 T cell receptor beta chains below was sequenced from the same sample in a study of vaccination effects on CD4 cells after COVID-19. These receptors are not linked to any known antigen. TCRdb's copy holds only in-frame clones and misses some; the assay was immunoSEQ multiplex PCR. The sample carries tens of thousands of clones, 72% recorded once. Antigen-specific CD4+ T cells were expanded with viral peptide pools in the ViraFEST assay before sequencing. After more than 9 days in culture, the CD4+ T cells were isolated. Vaccination of participants consisted of two doses of either the BNT162b2 or mRNA-1273 vaccine. This material consisted of CD4+ T cells from PBMCs cultured with HCoV-229E spike peptides, taken after COVID-19 vaccination. The origin of the receptors is a human donor who received a COVID-19 vaccine.

V gene TRBV2 combines with J gene TRBJ2-3; D call uncertain. This CDR3 is built from 13 residues. Trimming shortened V by 7 bases and J by 2 bases, and 10 bases separated the two germline ends. The germline gives CDR1 SNHLY, CDR2 FYNNEI. In DNA, the CDR3 is TGTGCCAGCACAACAGAGTACACAGATACGCAGTATTTT. Protein sequence: CASTTEYTDTQYF. The full variable domain, completed using reference TRBV2 and TRBJ2-3, is EPEVTQTPSHQVTQMGQEVILRCVPISNHLYFYWYRQILGQKVEFLVSFYNNEISEKSEIFDDQFSVERPDGSNFTLKIRSTKLEDSAMYFCASTTEYTDTQYFGPGTRLTVL.

The rearrangement joins TRBV19 to TRBJ1-3; 7 nucleotides align to TRBD1. Germline lookup yields CDR1 LNHDA and CDR2 SQIVND (reference sequence). The CDR3 runs to 16 residues. V shed 4 bases and J 0 bases; nucleotides not matched to a gene: 6. The chain's CDR3 is CASSTPGQLSGNTIYF. The DNA of the CDR3 is TGTGCCAGTAGTACCCCGGGACAGCTCTCTGGAAACACCATATATTTT.

This sequence joins TRBV5-4 and TRBJ1-1; no clear D gene. V was clipped by 0 bases and J by 6 bases, with 9 bases between them. The V gene's germline CDR1 is SGHNT and CDR2 YYREEE (reference sequence). CDR3 length: 13 amino acids. The CDR3 region has the DNA TGTGCCAGCAGCTTGGGACATGGGGCTGAAGCTTTCTTT. Translating gives CASSLGHGAEAFF.

The J gene is TRBJ2-7, the V gene TRBV27; the D is unclear. Trimming cost V 3 bases and J 4 bases, with 7 bases left between them. This CDR3 contains 12 residues. The V gene's germline CDR1 is MNHEY and CDR2 SMNVEV (reference sequence). The CDR3 spells CASSFNGYEQYF. The CDR3 DNA follows: TGTGCCAGCAGTTTTAACGGGTACGAGCAGTACTTC.

This clone was seen a handful of times. The chain couples TRBV10-1 to TRBJ2-3, with D tentatively TRBD2 (5 bases). Germline CDR1 is WNHNN and CDR2 is SYGVQD (reference sequence). There are 16 residues in the CDR3. Trimming stripped 0 bases from V and 0 bases from J, with 10 bases between. The CDR3 is CASSESIGGSTDTQYF. The CDR3 bases are TGCGCCAGCAGTGAGTCGATAGGCGGGAGCACAGATACGCAGTATTTT.